The T cell receptor (beta chain) under discussion was sequenced for a study of blood T cell repertoires in COVID-19. Study background: Samples representing acute and convalescent COVID-19 were sourced from the United States, Italy and Spain.

Germline CDR1 and CDR2: ENHRY and SYGVKD. CDR3 length: 14 amino acids. Germline trimming cut 6 bases from V and 3 bases from J; bases unmatched to any gene: 6. Using immunoSEQ multiplex PCR, the repertoire was profiled, and TCRdb retains in-frame clones only, with some absent. The sample holds 180,000 or so clones; roughly nine tenths are singletons and the top ten take roughly 7%. This sequence joins TRBV10-3 and TRBJ2-7; 9 nucleotides agree with TRBD1. The sequence was obtained from a woman of 80 years or more in a cohort sampled during active or convalescent COVID-19. Sequences were obtained from peripheral blood. This CDR3 reads CAIRGGQGSYEQYF. The CDR3 region has the DNA TGTGCCATCAGGGGTGGACAGGGGAGCTACGAGCAGTACTTC.